This T cell receptor beta chain is drawn from a study of blood T cell repertoires in COVID-19. Study background: Specimens from acute and convalescent COVID-19 originated in the United States, Italy and Spain.

The CDR3 is 14 amino acids. The germline CDR1 and CDR2 sequences are SNHLY and FYNNEI. V dropped 4 bases and J dropped 5 bases, with 15 bases sitting between them. Some clones are missing from TCRdb's copy, which holds only in-frame ones; the method was immunoSEQ multiplex PCR. The table includes around 46,000 clones, around 86% detected once. The sample comprised peripheral blood. The TCR sequence derives from a human donor in a cohort sampled during active COVID-19. V usage is TRBV2 and J usage is TRBJ2-7; a possible D gene is TRBD2 (6 bases). CDR3 loop: CASSGWGGPNEQYF. The CDR3 DNA sequence: TGTGCCAGCAGTGGATGGGGAGGTCCAAACGAGCAGTACTTC.